This T cell receptor (beta chain) was sequenced for a study of blood T cell repertoires in COVID-19. Study-level background: Samples taken during acute and convalescent COVID-19 were collected in the United States, Italy and Spain. Sample material is recorded as cDNA or gDNA derived from T cells, B-cell-depleted T cells, or PBMCs.

Trimming removed 2 bases at V and 4 bases at J, with 7 bases between. The CDR3 contains 13 residues. Per germline, CDR1 KGHSH and CDR2 LQKENI. The method was immunoSEQ multiplex PCR; TCRdb's version includes in-frame clones alone and lacks a portion of them. The sample records around 170,000 clones, 70% to 90% being singletons. The chain is built from TRBV18 and TRBJ2-3; tentative D call: TRBD2 (5 bases). Sequenced sample: peripheral blood. The source of this sequence is a man in his forties or fifties with active or convalescent COVID-19. The CDR3 coding sequence is TGTGCCAGCTCACCAGAGGGCTCAGATACGCAGTATTTT. Translating it yields CASSPEGSDTQYF.